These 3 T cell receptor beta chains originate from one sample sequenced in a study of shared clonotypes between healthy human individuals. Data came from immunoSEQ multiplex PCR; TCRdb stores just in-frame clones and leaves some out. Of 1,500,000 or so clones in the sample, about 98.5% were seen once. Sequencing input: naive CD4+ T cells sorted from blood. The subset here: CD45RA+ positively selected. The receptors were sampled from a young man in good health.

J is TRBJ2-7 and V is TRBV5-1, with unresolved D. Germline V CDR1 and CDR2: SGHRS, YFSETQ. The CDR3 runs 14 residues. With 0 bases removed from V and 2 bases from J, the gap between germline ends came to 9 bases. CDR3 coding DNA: TGCGCCAGCAGCTTGGGGACGAAGACCTACGAGCAGTACTTC. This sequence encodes CASSLGTKTYEQYF. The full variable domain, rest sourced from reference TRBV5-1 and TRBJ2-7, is KAGVTQTPRYLIKTRGQQVTLSCSPISGHRSVSWYQQTPGQGLQFLFEYFSETQRNKGNFPGRFSGRQFSNSRSEMNVSTLELGDSALYLCASSLGTKTYEQYFGPGTRLTVT.

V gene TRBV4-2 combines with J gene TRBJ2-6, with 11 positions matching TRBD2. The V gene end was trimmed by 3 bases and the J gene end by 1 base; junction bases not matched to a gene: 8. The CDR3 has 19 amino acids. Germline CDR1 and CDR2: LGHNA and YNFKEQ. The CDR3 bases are TGTGCCAGCAGCCACTACTCGGGACTAGCGGCTTCTGGGGCCAACGTCCTGACTTTC. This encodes CASSHYSGLAASGANVLTF.

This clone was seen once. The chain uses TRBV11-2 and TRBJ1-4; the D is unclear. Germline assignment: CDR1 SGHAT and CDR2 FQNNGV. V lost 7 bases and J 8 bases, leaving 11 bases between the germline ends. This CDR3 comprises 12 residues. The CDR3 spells CASTRVDEKLFF. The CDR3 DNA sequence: TGTGCCAGCACCCGGGTCGACGAAAAACTGTTTTTT.